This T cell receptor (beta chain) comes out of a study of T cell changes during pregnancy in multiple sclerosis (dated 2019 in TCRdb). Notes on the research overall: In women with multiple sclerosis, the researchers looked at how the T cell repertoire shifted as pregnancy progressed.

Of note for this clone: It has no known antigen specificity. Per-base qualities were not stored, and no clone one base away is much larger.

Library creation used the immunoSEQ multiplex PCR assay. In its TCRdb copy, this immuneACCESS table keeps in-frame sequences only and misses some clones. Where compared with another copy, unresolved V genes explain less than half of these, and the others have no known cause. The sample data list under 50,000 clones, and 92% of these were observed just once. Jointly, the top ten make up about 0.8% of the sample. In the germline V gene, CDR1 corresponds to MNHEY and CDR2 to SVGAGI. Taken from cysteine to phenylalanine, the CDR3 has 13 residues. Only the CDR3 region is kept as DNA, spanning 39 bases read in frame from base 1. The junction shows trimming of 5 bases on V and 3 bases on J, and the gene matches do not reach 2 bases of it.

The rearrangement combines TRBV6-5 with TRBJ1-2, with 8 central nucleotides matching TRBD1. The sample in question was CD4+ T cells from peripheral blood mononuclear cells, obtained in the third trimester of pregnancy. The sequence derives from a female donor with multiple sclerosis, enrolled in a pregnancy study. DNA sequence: TGTGCCAGCAGTCAGGGGGCTCACTATGGCTACACCTTC. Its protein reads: CASSQGAHYGYTF.